This TCR beta chain comes out of a study of CD8 T cells in ankylosing spondylitis. Per the germline V gene, CDR1 is LGHDT and CDR2 is YNNKEL (reference sequence). V lost 1 base and J lost 8, with 15 bases in between. This CDR3 spans 15 amino acids. MiXCR, applied by TCRdb to the 5' RACE reads, yields one record per CDR3 protein. The sample yields roughly 230,000 distinct CDR3 sequences, about 10% seen once. This TCR came from a male donor with ankylosing spondylitis or in good health (not recorded which). V usage is TRBV3-1 and J usage is TRBJ2-4; a weak D match, TRBD1 (6 bases). Sample: blood, either unsorted or a sorted T cell fraction (not recorded which). CDR3 sequence (DNA): TGTGCCAGCAGCCAAGGACAGGTTAAAATAGACATTCAGTACTTC. This codes for CASSQGQVKIDIQYF.